A selection of T cell receptor beta chains follows, all from one sample in a study of control samples from healthy donors and cancer patients. Produced via immunoSEQ multiplex PCR; TCRdb's table is partial and in-frame only. The repertoire holds 100,000 to 150,000 clones, with approximately 93% as singletons. The specimen was blood. The receptor set was obtained from a woman aged 18-35 years in good health. Both conserved end residues are part of each CDR3. Fields, in order: D gene, clone size, J gene, V gene, CDR3 protein, CDR3 DNA. D genes are given only for firm matches. Size tells how often a clone was seen (once, few, many) or the class of an expanded clone, and some rows leave it out.

D gene: -
clone size: -
J gene: TRBJ2-2
V gene: TRBV5-1
CDR3 protein: CASSFLRETGELFF
CDR3 DNA: TGCGCCAGCAGCTTTTTGAGGGAGACCGGGGAGCTGTTTTTT

D gene: -
clone size: -
J gene: TRBJ1-2
V gene: TRBV5-4
CDR3 protein: CASSFWGSGGATNYGYTF
CDR3 DNA: TGTGCCAGCAGCTTTTGGGGGTCCGGTGGGGCCACTAACTATGGCTACACCTTC

D gene: TRBD1
clone size: -
J gene: TRBJ1-2
V gene: TRBV6-2/TRBV6-3
CDR3 protein: CASSLYRGPDGYTF
CDR3 DNA: TGTGCCAGCAGTCTATACAGGGGGCCGGATGGCTACACCTTC

D gene: -
clone size: -
J gene: TRBJ1-2
V gene: TRBV5-6
CDR3 protein: CASSLIVGGYGYTF
CDR3 DNA: TGTGCCAGCAGCTTGATAGTAGGGGGTTATGGCTACACCTTC

D gene: -
clone size: once
J gene: TRBJ1-1
V gene: TRBV28
CDR3 protein: CASTLGGNTEAFF
CDR3 DNA: TGTGCCAGCACCCTCGGGGGGAACACTGAAGCTTTCTTT

D gene: TRBD1
clone size: -
J gene: TRBJ1-1
V gene: TRBV30
CDR3 protein: CAWSRDRGEISYTEAFF
CDR3 DNA: TGTGCCTGGAGCCGGGACAGGGGGGAAATCAGTTACACTGAAGCTTTCTTT

D gene: TRBD1
clone size: -
J gene: TRBJ1-1
V gene: TRBV19
CDR3 protein: CASSAGQGGTEAFF
CDR3 DNA: TGTGCCAGTAGTGCGGGACAGGGTGGCACTGAAGCTTTCTTT

D gene: -
clone size: -
J gene: TRBJ1-1
V gene: TRBV7-8
CDR3 protein: CASSLSLRTMNTEAFF
CDR3 DNA: TGTGCCAGCAGCCTCAGTTTGAGGACTATGAACACTGAAGCTTTCTTT

D gene: -
clone size: few
J gene: TRBJ1-5
V gene: TRBV12-3/TRBV12-4
CDR3 protein: CASSVQASQPQHF
CDR3 DNA: TGTGCCAGCAGTGTACAGGCAAGTCAGCCCCAGCATTTT

D gene: -
clone size: -
J gene: TRBJ2-3
V gene: TRBV3-1/TRBV3-2
CDR3 protein: CASSHDSPGADTQYF
CDR3 DNA: TGTGCCAGCAGCCACGACAGCCCAGGGGCAGATACGCAGTATTTT

D gene: TRBD2
clone size: -
J gene: TRBJ2-3
V gene: TRBV29-1
CDR3 protein: CSAPPGLAGVDTQYF
CDR3 DNA: TGCAGCGCGCCCCCAGGACTAGCGGGAGTAGATACGCAGTATTTT

D gene: -
clone size: -
J gene: TRBJ2-1
V gene: TRBV27
CDR3 protein: CLSLGPQFF
CDR3 DNA: TGTCTCTCTTTGGGGCCGCAGTTCTTC

D gene: -
clone size: -
J gene: TRBJ1-5
V gene: TRBV6-2/TRBV6-3
CDR3 protein: CASSLGARRQPQHF
CDR3 DNA: TGTGCCAGCAGTTTGGGGGCGAGGAGACAGCCCCAGCATTTT

D gene: TRBD2
clone size: -
J gene: TRBJ2-1
V gene: TRBV29-1
CDR3 protein: CSVRGGASQGNEQFF
CDR3 DNA: TGCAGCGTTCGCGGGGGGGCAAGCCAGGGCAATGAGCAGTTCTTC

D gene: -
clone size: -
J gene: TRBJ2-1
V gene: TRBV7-6
CDR3 protein: CASSLGMGASRSYNEQFF
CDR3 DNA: TGTGCCAGCAGCTTAGGGATGGGAGCCTCACGCTCCTACAATGAGCAGTTCTTC

D gene: TRBD1
clone size: -
J gene: TRBJ1-6
V gene: TRBV5-6
CDR3 protein: CASSYWDRDNSPLHF
CDR3 DNA: TGTGCCAGCAGCTACTGGGACAGGGACAATTCACCCCTCCACTTT

D gene: -
clone size: -
J gene: TRBJ2-3
V gene: TRBV27
CDR3 protein: CASSPRGGRTDTQYF
CDR3 DNA: TGTGCCAGCAGCCCTCGGGGCGGACGCACAGATACGCAGTATTTT

D gene: TRBD2
clone size: -
J gene: TRBJ2-5
V gene: TRBV6-1
CDR3 protein: CVSSERGVETQYF
CDR3 DNA: TGTGTCAGCAGTGAACGGGGGGTAGAGACCCAGTACTTC

D gene: -
clone size: -
J gene: TRBJ2-7
V gene: TRBV30
CDR3 protein: CATSDRTYEQYF
CDR3 DNA: TGTGCCACCTCCGACAGAACCTACGAGCAGTACTTC

D gene: -
clone size: -
J gene: TRBJ2-3
V gene: TRBV18
CDR3 protein: CASSPRGDTQYF
CDR3 DNA: TGTGCCAGCTCACCGAGGGGAGATACGCAGTATTTT

D gene: TRBD2
clone size: -
J gene: TRBJ2-7
V gene: TRBV7-2
CDR3 protein: CASSLVRGRAGGGEQYF
CDR3 DNA: TGTGCCAGCAGCTTAGTACGGGGGCGAGCGGGGGGTGGCGAGCAGTACTTC

D gene: -
clone size: -
J gene: TRBJ2-5
V gene: TRBV5-8
CDR3 protein: CASSLKAAGVVGETQYF
CDR3 DNA: TGTGCCAGCAGCTTGAAAGCCGCAGGGGTAGTCGGCGAGACCCAGTACTTC

D gene: -
clone size: -
J gene: TRBJ1-2
V gene: TRBV5-4
CDR3 protein: CASSSSGEGYTF
CDR3 DNA: TGTGCCAGCAGCTCTTCAGGGGAGGGCTACACCTTC

D gene: TRBD2
clone size: -
J gene: TRBJ2-1
V gene: TRBV5-1
CDR3 protein: CASSPTGSGEGYEQFF
CDR3 DNA: TGCGCCAGCAGCCCCACGGGTAGCGGGGAGGGGTATGAGCAGTTCTTC

D gene: TRBD2
clone size: -
J gene: TRBJ2-5
V gene: TRBV20-1
CDR3 protein: CSASTSDIQETQYF
CDR3 DNA: TGCAGTGCCAGTACTAGCGACATACAAGAGACCCAGTACTTC

D gene: TRBD2
clone size: -
J gene: TRBJ2-3
V gene: TRBV19
CDR3 protein: CASRGLAAGGTDTQYF
CDR3 DNA: TGTGCCAGCCGGGGACTAGCGGCCGGAGGCACAGATACGCAGTATTTT

D gene: TRBD1
clone size: -
J gene: TRBJ1-2
V gene: TRBV14
CDR3 protein: CASSLTGGGYGYTF
CDR3 DNA: TGTGCCAGCAGTCTGACAGGGGGCGGCTATGGCTACACCTTC

D gene: TRBD1
clone size: few
J gene: TRBJ1-2
V gene: TRBV29-1
CDR3 protein: CSVLSTGGVYGYTF
CDR3 DNA: TGCAGCGTTCTTTCTACAGGGGGCGTCTATGGCTACACCTTC

D gene: -
clone size: -
J gene: TRBJ1-6
V gene: TRBV2
CDR3 protein: CASRLNSPLHF
CDR3 DNA: TGTGCCAGCCGCCTTAATTCACCCCTCCACTTT

D gene: -
clone size: -
J gene: TRBJ1-2
V gene: TRBV5-4
CDR3 protein: CASTRGAAFNYGYTF
CDR3 DNA: TGTGCCAGCACCCGGGGGGCAGCCTTTAACTATGGCTACACCTTC

D gene: -
clone size: -
J gene: TRBJ1-5
V gene: TRBV28
CDR3 protein: CASRVRLRSNQPQHF
CDR3 DNA: TGTGCCAGCAGAGTCAGGCTGCGTAGCAATCAGCCCCAGCATTTT

D gene: TRBD2
clone size: -
J gene: TRBJ2-7
V gene: TRBV6-2/TRBV6-3
CDR3 protein: CASSQREGPYEQYF
CDR3 DNA: TGTGCCAGCAGTCAGCGGGAGGGCCCCTACGAGCAGTACTTC

D gene: -
clone size: -
J gene: TRBJ2-3
V gene: TRBV12-3/TRBV12-4
CDR3 protein: CASSPSEGRQYF
CDR3 DNA: TGTGCCAGCAGCCCTAGCGAGGGAAGGCAGTATTTT

D gene: TRBD1
clone size: -
J gene: TRBJ2-5
V gene: TRBV4-1
CDR3 protein: CASSQLRTGQETQYF
CDR3 DNA: TGCGCCAGCAGCCAGCTAAGGACAGGGCAAGAGACCCAGTACTTC

D gene: TRBD2
clone size: -
J gene: TRBJ2-7
V gene: TRBV27
CDR3 protein: CASSPRFSGFSYEQYF
CDR3 DNA: TGTGCCAGCAGTCCCCGCTTTAGCGGGTTCTCCTACGAGCAGTACTTC

D gene: -
clone size: -
J gene: TRBJ1-1
V gene: TRBV20-1
CDR3 protein: CSSDRDRKAFF
CDR3 DNA: TGCAGCTCGGACCGGGACCGGAAAGCTTTCTTT

D gene: -
clone size: -
J gene: TRBJ1-5
V gene: TRBV28
CDR3 protein: CASSLLGGFVVSFNQPQHF
CDR3 DNA: TGTGCCAGCAGTTTATTGGGAGGGTTCGTGGTATCGTTCAATCAGCCCCAGCATTTT

D gene: -
clone size: -
J gene: TRBJ2-7
V gene: TRBV28
CDR3 protein: CASGKGTTSYEQYF
CDR3 DNA: TGTGCCAGCGGTAAAGGGACAACTTCCTACGAGCAGTACTTC

D gene: -
clone size: -
J gene: TRBJ2-2
V gene: TRBV12-3/TRBV12-4
CDR3 protein: CASRGTGELFF
CDR3 DNA: TGTGCCAGCAGGGGGACCGGGGAGCTGTTTTTT

D gene: -
clone size: -
J gene: TRBJ1-6
V gene: TRBV7-2
CDR3 protein: CASSLDSPLHF
CDR3 DNA: TGTGCCAGCAGCTTGGATTCACCCCTCCACTTT

D gene: -
clone size: -
J gene: TRBJ2-3
V gene: TRBV27
CDR3 protein: CASSPPNRGATDTQYF
CDR3 DNA: TGTGCCAGCAGTCCTCCTAACCGGGGGGCCACAGATACGCAGTATTTT

D gene: TRBD1
clone size: -
J gene: TRBJ2-1
V gene: TRBV5-1
CDR3 protein: CASSFRDRVFDEQFF
CDR3 DNA: TGCGCCAGCAGCTTCCGGGACAGGGTTTTCGATGAGCAGTTCTTC

D gene: -
clone size: -
J gene: TRBJ1-5
V gene: TRBV11-2
CDR3 protein: CASSLDRLGNQPQHF
CDR3 DNA: TGTGCCAGCAGCTTAGACAGGTTAGGCAATCAGCCCCAGCATTTT

D gene: -
clone size: -
J gene: TRBJ2-2
V gene: TRBV11-2
CDR3 protein: CASSLRGLNTGELFF
CDR3 DNA: TGTGCCAGCAGCTTACGGGGATTGAACACCGGGGAGCTGTTTTTT

D gene: -
clone size: -
J gene: TRBJ2-6
V gene: TRBV2
CDR3 protein: CASSEAPVSSGANVLTF
CDR3 DNA: TGTGCCAGCAGTGAAGCGCCCGTAAGCTCTGGGGCCAACGTCCTGACTTTC